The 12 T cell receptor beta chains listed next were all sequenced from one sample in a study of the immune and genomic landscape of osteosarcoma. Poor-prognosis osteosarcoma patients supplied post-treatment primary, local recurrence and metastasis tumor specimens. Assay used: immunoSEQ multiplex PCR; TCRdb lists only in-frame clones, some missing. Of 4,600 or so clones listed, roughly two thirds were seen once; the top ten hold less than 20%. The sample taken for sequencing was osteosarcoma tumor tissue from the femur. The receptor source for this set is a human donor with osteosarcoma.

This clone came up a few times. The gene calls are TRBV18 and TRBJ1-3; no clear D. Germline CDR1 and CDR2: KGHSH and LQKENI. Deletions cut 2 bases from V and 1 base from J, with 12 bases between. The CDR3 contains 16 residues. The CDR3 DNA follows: TGTGCCAGCTCACCATTTACACAGACGTCTGGAAACACCATATATTTT. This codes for CASSPFTQTSGNTIYF.

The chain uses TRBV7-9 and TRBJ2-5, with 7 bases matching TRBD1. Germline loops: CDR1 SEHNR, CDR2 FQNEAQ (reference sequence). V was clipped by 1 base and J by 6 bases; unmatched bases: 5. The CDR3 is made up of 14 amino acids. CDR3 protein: CASSLDRGVKTQYF. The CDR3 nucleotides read TGTGCCAGCAGCTTAGACAGGGGAGTTAAGACCCAGTACTTC.

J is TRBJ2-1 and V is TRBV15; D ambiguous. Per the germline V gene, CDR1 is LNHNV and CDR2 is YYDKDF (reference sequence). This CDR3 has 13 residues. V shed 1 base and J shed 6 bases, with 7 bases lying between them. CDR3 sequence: CATSRVPSNEQFF. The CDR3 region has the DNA TGTGCCACCAGCAGAGTTCCGAGCAATGAGCAGTTCTTC.

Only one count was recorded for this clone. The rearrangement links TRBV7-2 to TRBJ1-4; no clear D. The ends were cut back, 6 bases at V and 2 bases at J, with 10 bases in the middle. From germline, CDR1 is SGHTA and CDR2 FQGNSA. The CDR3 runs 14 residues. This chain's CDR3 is CASSFSGTNEKLFF. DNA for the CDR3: TGTGCCAGCAGTTTTTCTGGGACTAATGAAAAACTGTTTTTT. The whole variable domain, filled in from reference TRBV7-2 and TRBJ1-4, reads GAGVSQSPSNKVTEKGKDVELRCDPISGHTALYWYRQSLGQGLEFLIYFQGNSAPDKSGLPSDRFSAERTGGSVSTLTIQRTQQEDSAVYLCASSFSGTNEKLFFGSGTQLSVL.

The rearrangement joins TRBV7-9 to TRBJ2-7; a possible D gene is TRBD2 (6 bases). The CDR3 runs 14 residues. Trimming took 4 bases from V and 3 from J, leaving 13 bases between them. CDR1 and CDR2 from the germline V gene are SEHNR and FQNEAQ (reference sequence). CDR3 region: CASSSGGTSYEQYF. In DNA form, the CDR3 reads TGTGCCAGCAGCTCCGGGGGTACCAGCTACGAGCAGTACTTC.

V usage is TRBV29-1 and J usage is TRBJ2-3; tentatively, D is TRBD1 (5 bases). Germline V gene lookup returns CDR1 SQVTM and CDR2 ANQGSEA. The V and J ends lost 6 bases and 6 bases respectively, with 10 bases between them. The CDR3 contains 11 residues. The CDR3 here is CSVPGADTQYF. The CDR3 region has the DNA TGCAGCGTCCCTGGGGCCGATACGCAGTATTTT.

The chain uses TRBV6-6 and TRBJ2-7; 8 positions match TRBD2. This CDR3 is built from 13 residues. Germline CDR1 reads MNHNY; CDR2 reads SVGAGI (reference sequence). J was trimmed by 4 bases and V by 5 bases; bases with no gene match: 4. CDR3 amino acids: CASSRLARYEQYF. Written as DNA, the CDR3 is TGTGCCAGCAGTAGACTAGCGAGATACGAGCAGTACTTC.

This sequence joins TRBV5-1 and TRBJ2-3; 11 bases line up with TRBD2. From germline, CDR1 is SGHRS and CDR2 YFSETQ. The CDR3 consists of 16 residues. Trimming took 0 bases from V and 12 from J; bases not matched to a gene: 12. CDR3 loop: CASSLATSGSGGSQYF. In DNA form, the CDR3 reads TGCGCCAGCAGCTTGGCTACTAGCGGGAGCGGGGGTTCACAGTATTTT.

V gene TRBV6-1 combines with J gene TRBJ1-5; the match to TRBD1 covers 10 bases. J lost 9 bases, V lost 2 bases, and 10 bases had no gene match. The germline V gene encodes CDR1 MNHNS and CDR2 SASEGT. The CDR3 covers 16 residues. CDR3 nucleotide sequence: TGTGCCAGCAGTGAAATTCGGGACAGGGGAACTAGGCCCCAGCATTTT. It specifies CASSEIRDRGTRPQHF.

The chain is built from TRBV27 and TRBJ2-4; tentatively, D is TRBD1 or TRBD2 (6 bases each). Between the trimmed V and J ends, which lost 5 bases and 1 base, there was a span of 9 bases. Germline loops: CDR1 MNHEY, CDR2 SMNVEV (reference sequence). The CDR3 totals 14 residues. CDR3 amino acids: CASSVGGAKNIQYF. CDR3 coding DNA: TGTGCCAGCAGTGTGGGGGGCGCCAAAAACATTCAGTACTTC.

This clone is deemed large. In DNA, the CDR3 is TGTGCCAGCAGTCGAGACAGACACACTGAAGCTTTCTTT. This translates into CASSRDRHTEAFF. The V call is TRBV5-4, the J call TRBJ1-1; TRBD1 might be the D (5 bases). Germline V CDR1 and CDR2: SGHNT, YYREEE (reference sequence). The CDR3 is 13 residues long. The V gene lost 5 bases and the J gene lost 3 bases, with 11 bases spanning the gap. Full variable domain (outside the CDR3, taken from reference TRBV5-4 and TRBJ1-1): ETGVTQSPTHLIKTRGQQVTLRCSSQSGHNTVSWYQQALGQGPQFIFQYYREEENGRGNFPPRFSGLQFPNYSSELNVNALELDDSALYLCASSRDRHTEAFFGQGTRLTVV.

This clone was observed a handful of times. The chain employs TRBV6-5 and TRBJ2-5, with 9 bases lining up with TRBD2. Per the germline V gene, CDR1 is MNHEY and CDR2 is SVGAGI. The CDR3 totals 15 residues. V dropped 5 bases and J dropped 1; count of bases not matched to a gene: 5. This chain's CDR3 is CASSQSTSGQETQYF. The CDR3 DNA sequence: TGTGCCAGCAGTCAATCGACTAGCGGCCAAGAGACCCAGTACTTC.